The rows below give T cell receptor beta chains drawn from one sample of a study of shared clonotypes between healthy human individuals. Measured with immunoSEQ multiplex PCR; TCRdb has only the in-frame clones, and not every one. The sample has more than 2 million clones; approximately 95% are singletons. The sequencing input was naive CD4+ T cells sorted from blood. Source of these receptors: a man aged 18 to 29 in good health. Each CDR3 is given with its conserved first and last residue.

CDR3: CASSASSGNTIYF
J: TRBJ1-3
V: TRBV10-1

CDR3: CASSLQLEGNTIYF
J: TRBJ1-3
V: TRBV5-5

CDR3: CASSSQGPYGYTF
J: TRBJ1-2
V: TRBV27

CDR3: CASSFQVAEAFF
J: TRBJ1-1
V: TRBV28

CDR3: CAWTGVYNSPLHF
J: TRBJ1-6
V: TRBV30

CDR3: CASSDTSYSNQPQHF
J: TRBJ1-5
V: TRBV6-6

CDR3: CASSPLGPGAVLNEGYTF
J: TRBJ1-2
V: TRBV19

CDR3: CSAERGGNEKLFF
J: TRBJ1-4
V: TRBV29-1

CDR3: CASSLSRGSEQYF
J: TRBJ2-7
V: TRBV11-3

CDR3: CAISSDNSGANVLTF
J: TRBJ2-6
V: TRBV10-3

CDR3: CASRRAGTHNSPLHF
J: TRBJ1-6
V: TRBV11-1

CDR3: CASSLAPGNEQFF
J: TRBJ2-1
V: TRBV5-4

CDR3: CASSQGPQVTDTQYF
J: TRBJ2-3
V: TRBV4-1

CDR3: CASSAGGTANEQFF
J: TRBJ2-1
V: TRBV5-1

CDR3: CASSVDGNTEAFF
J: TRBJ1-1
V: TRBV7-9

CDR3: CASSLARGLGTDTQYF
J: TRBJ2-3
V: TRBV5-1

CDR3: CASRGGAYEQYF
J: TRBJ2-7
V: TRBV28

CDR3: CASSRGTGGSYEQYF
J: TRBJ2-7
V: TRBV6-5

CDR3: CASSQTGPPYGYTF
J: TRBJ1-2
V: TRBV5-1

CDR3: CASSRDYDSYEQYF
J: TRBJ2-7
V: TRBV6-1

CDR3: CASSLSTGENTIYF
J: TRBJ1-3
V: TRBV5-6

CDR3: CASTTTGQETQYF
J: TRBJ2-5
V: TRBV6-1

CDR3: CASSTDRLYNSPLHF
J: TRBJ1-6
V: TRBV11-2

CDR3: CASSASGGLSYNEQFF
J: TRBJ2-1
V: TRBV25-1

CDR3: CASSPGQNQETQYF
J: TRBJ2-5
V: TRBV18

CDR3: CASSSKGPNTDTQYF
J: TRBJ2-3
V: TRBV7-3

CDR3: CASSYQGSGYTF
J: TRBJ1-2
V: TRBV6-5

CDR3: CASSLVTPTTGRYGYTF
J: TRBJ1-2
V: TRBV7-9

CDR3: CASSLDFQPQHF
J: TRBJ1-5
V: TRBV5-4

CDR3: CASSSKGGGLTTYEQYF
J: TRBJ2-7
V: TRBV5-4

CDR3: CASSLVEGAGELFF
J: TRBJ2-2
V: TRBV11-1

CDR3: CASSPSGSSDEQFF
J: TRBJ2-1
V: TRBV11-3

CDR3: CASNPGLAGMDTQYF
J: TRBJ2-3
V: TRBV19

CDR3: CASSLGRREDNEQFF
J: TRBJ2-1
V: TRBV11-3

CDR3: CASSTPQGTTEAFF
J: TRBJ1-1
V: TRBV7-2

CDR3: CASRDTGTYEQYF
J: TRBJ2-7
V: TRBV19

CDR3: CASSPDARAEAFF
J: TRBJ1-1
V: TRBV18

CDR3: CASRPTGSGNTIYF
J: TRBJ1-3
V: TRBV25-1

CDR3: CASSADSYNEQFF
J: TRBJ2-1
V: TRBV2

CDR3: CASIYPQGGDTGELFF
J: TRBJ2-2
V: TRBV11-3

CDR3: CASSLLPARSTIYF
J: TRBJ1-3
V: TRBV7-9

CDR3: CASSERTGSYEQYF
J: TRBJ2-7
V: TRBV2

CDR3: CASSSGGYEQYF
J: TRBJ2-7
V: TRBV28

CDR3: CASELGGAGGRTQETQYF
J: TRBJ2-5
V: TRBV5-4

CDR3: CASSQEFRTGNTYEQYF
J: TRBJ2-7
V: TRBV4-1

CDR3: CASKARGNQPQHF
J: TRBJ1-5
V: TRBV6-5